This entry describes one TCR beta chain. The data were obtained in a study of beta chain features in type 1 diabetes. TCRB transcripts that were expressed got sequenced, as all of the isolated RNA had been reverse transcribed. Deep immunoSEQ sequencing covered naive, central memory and regulatory T cell samples. The table came from immunoSEQ multiplex PCR; TCRdb's copy has only in-frame clones and leaves some out. The profile covers 810,000 or so clones, with about a sixth appearing a single time and roughly 0.025% taken by the ten largest. The germline V gene encodes CDR1 SGHTA and CDR2 FQGNSA. The CDR3 totals 16 residues. V shed 1 base and J 5 bases; nucleotides not matched to a gene: 6.

The source of this sequence is a woman aged 18-35 years in good health. The sequencing input was naive CD4+ T cells from blood. The J gene is TRBJ2-3, the V gene TRBV7-2, with TRBD2 matching 10 bases. Written as DNA, the CDR3 is TGTGCCAGCAGCTTAGTTGGGACTAGCGCTAGAGATACGCAGTATTTT. Encoded protein: CASSLVGTSARDTQYF. Full variable domain (missing parts from reference TRBV7-2 and TRBJ2-3): GAGVSQSPSNKVTEKGKDVELRCDPISGHTALYWYRQSLGQGLEFLIYFQGNSAPDKSGLPSDRFSAERTGGSVSTLTIQRTQQEDSAVYLCASSLVGTSARDTQYFGPGTRLTVL.